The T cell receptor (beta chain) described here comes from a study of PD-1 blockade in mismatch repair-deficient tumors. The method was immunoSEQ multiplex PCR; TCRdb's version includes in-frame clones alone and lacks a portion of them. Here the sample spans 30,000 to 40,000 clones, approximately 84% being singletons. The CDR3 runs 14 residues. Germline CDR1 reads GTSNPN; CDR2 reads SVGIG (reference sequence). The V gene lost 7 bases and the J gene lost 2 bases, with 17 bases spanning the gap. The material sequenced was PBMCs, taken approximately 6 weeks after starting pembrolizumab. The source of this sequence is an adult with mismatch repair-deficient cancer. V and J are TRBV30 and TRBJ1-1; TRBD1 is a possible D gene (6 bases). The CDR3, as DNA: TGTGCCTCAAACACCAGGGGATTCAACACTGAAGCTTTCTTT. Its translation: CASNTRGFNTEAFF.